Each of the 5 T cell receptor beta chains below was sequenced from the same sample in a study of post-analysis software for immune sequencing data. Study results and limitations: Patients had higher frequencies than controls of about 5 TRBV segments, including TRBV5-6, TRBV5-1 and TRBV20-1.

No antigens are known for them. cDNA libraries of TCR beta carried unique molecular identifiers. TCRdb independently ran MiXCR on the PCR reads; one entry per CDR3 protein. The repertoire holds 650,000 to 850,000 distinct CDR3 sequences, roughly 50% seen once, with 4.6% in the top ten. Sequencing was done on a sample of blood. The receptor source for this set is a girl between 10 and 17 years old with multiple sclerosis.

This clonotype came up once. The chain recombines TRBV9 with TRBJ1-1; D call uncertain. The CDR3 has 13 amino acids. Per germline, CDR1 SGDLS and CDR2 YYNGEE. V lost 9 bases, J lost 0 bases, and 12 bases lay in between. The CDR3 loop reads CATGRDMNTEAFF. For the CDR3, the DNA is TGTGCCACCGGTCGAGACATGAACACTGAAGCTTTCTTT.

This chain connects TRBV6-5 to TRBJ1-1, with a weak D call TRBD1 (6 bases). This CDR3 is 15 amino acids long. The germline CDR1 and CDR2 sequences are MNHEY and SVGAGI. The V end was cut by 2 bases, the J end by 2 bases, with 12 bases between. The CDR3 DNA follows: TGTGCCAGCAGTTACCCACGGGACACAAACACTGAAGCTTTCTTT. Residues: CASSYPRDTNTEAFF.

The chain combines TRBV5-1 with TRBJ1-2; a possible D gene is TRBD1 (5 bases). The ends were cut back, 0 bases at V and 5 bases at J, with 17 bases in the middle. The CDR3 totals 16 residues. Germline loops: CDR1 SGHRS, CDR2 YFSETQ. The CDR3 loop reads CASSLDPNDSQYGYTF. For the CDR3, the DNA is TGCGCCAGCAGCTTGGACCCAAATGACAGCCAATATGGCTACACCTTC.

The gene calls are TRBV5-1 and TRBJ1-2; D not certain. With 0 bases removed from V and 7 bases from J, the gap between germline ends came to 16 bases. Looked up from germline, CDR1 is SGHRS and CDR2 is YFSETQ. The CDR3 has 15 amino acids. In DNA, the CDR3 is TGCGCCAGCAGCTTGGGGCAGCCAGATCACTCTGGCTACACCTTC. The encoded protein is CASSLGQPDHSGYTF. Based on the CDR3 plus reference TRBV5-1 and TRBJ1-2, the full variable domain is KAGVTQTPRYLIKTRGQQVTLSCSPISGHRSVSWYQQTPGQGLQFLFEYFSETQRNKGNFPGRFSGRQFSNSRSEMNVSTLELGDSALYLCASSLGQPDHSGYTFGSGTRLTVV.

This clonotype showed up just a few times. This chain joins TRBV7-2 and TRBJ2-7, with D perhaps TRBD1 or TRBD2 (5 bases each). CDR1 is SGHTA and CDR2 is FQGNSA in the germline V gene. V was cut by 4 bases and J by 0 bases, with 16 bases left in between. CDR3 length: 16 residues. In DNA, the CDR3 is TGTGCCAGCAGCTCCTCGGGACCCCCGAGCTCCTACGAGCAGTACTTC. Its translation is CASSSSGPPSSYEQYF.